The 17 T cell receptor beta chains below were found in one sample sequenced in a study of shared clonotypes between healthy human individuals. The protocol was immunoSEQ multiplex PCR, while the TCRdb copy is restricted to in-frame clones and leaves out a portion. The data contain roughly 500,000 clones, roughly 95% of them singletons. The sequenced sample consisted of naive CD4+ T cells sorted from blood. Subset noted: CD45RA+ positively selected. These receptors came from a woman in her thirties in good health.

The CDR3 nucleotides read TGTGCCAGCAGCTTGCAAATGGGGAATGAAAAACTGTTTTTT. Residues: CASSLQMGNEKLFF. V and J are TRBV5-4 and TRBJ1-4; D gene ambiguous. The CDR3 consists of 14 residues. Germline CDR1 SGHNT, CDR2 YYREEE (reference sequence). V lost 1 base to trimming and J lost 5 bases, with 9 bases between them.

The V and J genes are TRBV18 and TRBJ1-4, with no clear D. This CDR3 region has 13 residues. V lost 4 bases, J lost 0 bases, and 3 bases lay in between. Germline V lookup: CDR1 KGHSH, CDR2 LQKENI. The CDR3 loop is CASSLPTNEKLFF. The CDR3 DNA follows: TGTGCCAGCTCACTCCCAACTAATGAAAAACTGTTTTTT.

The chain has TRBV5-4 and TRBJ2-3, with D perhaps TRBD2 (6 bases). Germline loops: CDR1 SGHNT, CDR2 YYREEE (reference sequence). The CDR3 is made up of 16 amino acids. Trimming cost V 5 bases and J 4 bases, with 20 bases left between them. The CDR3 sequence is CASRVGGGQFSDTQYF. The CDR3 coding sequence is TGTGCCAGCAGAGTGGGAGGAGGTCAGTTTTCAGATACGCAGTATTTT.

V gene TRBV5-1 combines with J gene TRBJ2-2; 11 nucleotides line up with TRBD2. J gave up 4 bases and V 0 bases, and 8 bases lay outside the gene matches. The CDR3 covers 18 residues. In germline, CDR1 is SGHRS, CDR2 YFSETQ. The CDR3 is CASSLVLAGGPGTGELFF. CDR3 DNA sequence: TGCGCCAGCAGCTTGGTGTTAGCGGGAGGGCCCGGCACCGGGGAGCTGTTTTTT.

V is TRBV27 and J is TRBJ2-7; 8 nucleotides match TRBD1. Trimming removed 1 base from V and 3 bases from J; junction bases left unmatched: 5. Germline V CDR1 and CDR2: MNHEY, SMNVEV (reference sequence). The CDR3 runs 15 residues. The CDR3 protein is CASSLFPGTGYEQYF. The CDR3, as DNA: TGTGCCAGCAGTTTATTTCCCGGGACAGGCTACGAGCAGTACTTC.

The V and J genes are TRBV5-4 and TRBJ2-3; TRBD1 matches 7 bases. This CDR3 comprises 13 residues. The V and J ends lost 7 bases and 0 bases, in that order; junction bases with no gene match: 2. The V gene's germline CDR1 is SGHNT and CDR2 YYREEE (reference sequence). The CDR3 spells CASRDRSTDTQYF. For the CDR3, the DNA is TGTGCCAGCCGGGACAGAAGCACAGATACGCAGTATTTT.

The genes are TRBV4-2 and TRBJ2-1; D may match TRBD1 or TRBD2 (5 bases each). Trimming took 2 bases from V and 4 from J, leaving 18 bases between them. Germline lookup yields CDR1 LGHNA and CDR2 YNFKEQ. The CDR3 has 17 residues. For the CDR3, the DNA is TGTGCCAGCAGCCAACCTACAGGACTGCCGGTATACAATGAGCAGTTCTTC. Translating gives CASSQPTGLPVYNEQFF.

The genes are TRBV6-5 and TRBJ2-3; 8 nucleotides agree with TRBD1. Germline V lookup: CDR1 MNHEY, CDR2 SVGAGI. This CDR3 has 15 residues. V trimming: 3 bases; J trimming: 3 bases; junction bases outside the gene matches: 5. Here the CDR3 reads CASSYGQGGTDTQYF. For the CDR3, the DNA is TGTGCCAGCAGTTATGGACAGGGTGGGACAGATACGCAGTATTTT.

This chain links TRBV5-4 with TRBJ2-7; 7 nucleotides agree with TRBD2. V lost 0 bases and J lost 5; bases outside the gene matches: 5. Germline loops: CDR1 SGHNT, CDR2 YYREEE (reference sequence). This CDR3 is built from 14 residues. DNA of the CDR3: TGTGCCAGCAGCTTGGAGCGGGAACGGGACGAGCAGTACTTC. Protein: CASSLERERDEQYF.

This chain uses TRBV4-1 with TRBJ2-1, with TRBD2 matching over 12 bases. Germline V CDR1 and CDR2: MGHRA, YSYEKL. The CDR3 length is 19 residues. Germline trimming cut 1 base from V and 0 bases from J; bases unmatched to any gene: 7. This CDR3 is CASSQVRLAGGSSYNEQFF. CDR3 nucleotide sequence: TGCGCCAGCAGCCAAGTTAGGCTAGCGGGAGGGTCCTCCTACAATGAGCAGTTCTTC.

The chain employs TRBV29-1 and TRBJ2-5; no definite D call. V gave up 4 bases and J gave up 2 bases, with 8 bases separating them. This CDR3 region has 12 residues. Germline lookup yields CDR1 SQVTM and CDR2 ANQGSEA. CDR3 residues: CSVAAYQETQYF. For the CDR3, the DNA is TGCAGCGTTGCGGCTTATCAAGAGACCCAGTACTTC.

The chain joins TRBV4-1 to TRBJ2-5, with D maybe TRBD2 (6 bases). This CDR3 contains 16 residues. Trimming removed 0 bases from V and 4 bases from J, with 15 bases in between. CDR1 MGHRA and CDR2 YSYEKL come from the germline V gene. For the CDR3, the DNA is TGCGCCAGCAGCCAAGATAAGGTGGGAGGAATAGAGACCCAGTACTTC. Translation: CASSQDKVGGIETQYF.

The rearrangement joins TRBV7-2 to TRBJ2-3; D is uncertain. CDR1 SGHTA and CDR2 FQGNSA come from the germline V gene. Trimming cost V 0 bases and J 0 bases, with 4 bases left between them. The CDR3 has 14 amino acids. This CDR3 reads CASSLATSTDTQYF. The CDR3 coding sequence is TGTGCCAGCAGCTTAGCCACCAGCACAGATACGCAGTATTTT.

J is TRBJ2-7 and V is TRBV5-6, with 7 bases aligning to TRBD2. The junction had 7 bases not matched to a gene; V was cut back by 7 bases and J by 0 bases. The CDR3 has 14 residues. Per germline, CDR1 SGHDT and CDR2 YYEEEE. The CDR3 DNA sequence: TGTGCCAGCTTGCGACTAGCTCCCTCCTACGAGCAGTACTTC. It translates to CASLRLAPSYEQYF.

The chain joins TRBV28 to TRBJ2-1; D unclear. Germline assignment: CDR1 MDHEN and CDR2 SYDVKM. Trimming cost V 7 bases and J 3 bases, with 13 bases left between them. This CDR3 spans 14 amino acids. The CDR3 DNA reads TGTGCCAGCACCCCCGATGGGATCTACAATGAGCAGTTCTTC. This encodes CASTPDGIYNEQFF. The full variable domain, its missing parts supplied by reference TRBV28 and TRBJ2-1, is DVKVTQSSRYLVKRTGEKVFLECVQDMDHENMFWYRQDPGLGLRLIYFSYDVKMKEKGDIPEGYSVSREKKERFSLILESASTNQTSMYLCASTPDGIYNEQFFGPGTRLTVL.

The V and J genes are TRBV5-6 and TRBJ1-3; 8 positions match TRBD1. After removal of 5 bases from V and 8 bases from J, the junction contained 6 bases not matched to a gene. The CDR3 consists of 13 residues. Germline loops: CDR1 SGHDT, CDR2 YYEEEE. The CDR3 loop is CASSHQGADTIYF. In nucleotides, the CDR3 is TGTGCCAGCAGTCATCAGGGGGCGGACACCATATATTTT.

The rearrangement uses TRBV5-5 and TRBJ2-2; TRBD1 agrees at 7 bases. The ends lost 4 bases at V and 6 bases at J; junction bases unmatched: 3. The CDR3 is 13 residues long. The germline gives CDR1 SGHKS, CDR2 YYEKEE (reference sequence). CDR3 nucleotides: TGTGCCAGCAGCCCCAGGGGGTCCGGGGAGCTGTTTTTT. It encodes CASSPRGSGELFF.